These 26 T cell receptor beta chains originate from one sample sequenced in a study of blood T cell repertoires in COVID-19. Sequenced by immunoSEQ multiplex PCR; TCRdb stores in-frame clones only, minus some. The repertoire has roughly 310,000 clones, 70% to 90% of them found once; the top ten carry 3.5% to 4.5%. Input material: peripheral blood. These receptors came from a woman in her forties or fifties with active or convalescent COVID-19.

The J gene is TRBJ2-3, the V gene TRBV11-3; a weak D match, TRBD2 (6 bases). Germline V lookup: CDR1 SGHNT, CDR2 YENEEA. CDR3 length equals 16 residues. V was clipped by 1 base and J by 0 bases, with 11 bases between them. This CDR3 reads CASSLGGAGSTDTQYF. CDR3 sequence (DNA): TGTGCCAGCAGCTTAGGCGGTGCGGGAAGCACAGATACGCAGTATTTT.

In its sample, this clone was seen a few times. The genes are TRBV19 and TRBJ2-7; 7 bases agree with TRBD1. CDR3 length equals 14 residues. Per germline, CDR1 LNHDA and CDR2 SQIVND (reference sequence). J gave up 1 base and V 5 bases, and 5 bases lay outside the gene matches. CDR3 DNA sequence: TGTGCCAGTAGTTTATCGGGACAGTCCTACGAGCAGTACTTC. Translated, it gives CASSLSGQSYEQYF.

This clone was counted between two and nine times. The genes are TRBV3-1 (or the pseudogene TRBV3-2) and TRBJ1-2, with TRBD1 identical over 7 bases. The V and J ends lost 4 bases and 8 bases, in that order; junction bases with no gene match: 7. Germline lookup yields CDR1 LGHDT and CDR2 YNNKEL (reference sequence). This CDR3 contains 13 residues. This CDR3 reads CASSRHEGAGYTF. For the CDR3, the DNA is TGTGCCAGCAGCCGCCATGAGGGGGCGGGCTACACCTTC.

The V gene is TRBV10-3, the J gene TRBJ2-3; TRBD2 matches at 7 bases. V lost 4 bases, J lost 5 bases, and 3 bases stayed unmatched. Germline CDR1 is ENHRY and CDR2 is SYGVKD. The CDR3 consists of 13 residues. CDR3 nucleotides: TGTGCCATCAGTGGGACTAGTATAGATACGCAGTATTTT. Protein product: CAISGTSIDTQYF.

The chain links TRBV29-1 to TRBJ1-1; D remains ambiguous. This CDR3 has 14 residues. Germline CDR1 SQVTM, CDR2 ANQGSEA. Trimming took off 3 bases at V and 4 bases at J, with 15 bases between the two ends. The chain's CDR3 is CSVEVEGRSTEAFF. DNA of the CDR3: TGCAGCGTTGAGGTGGAGGGAAGGAGCACTGAAGCTTTCTTT.

This sequence joins TRBV10-3 and TRBJ1-1; TRBD1 aligns across 8 bases. CDR3 length: 13 residues. V shed 6 bases, J shed 1 base, and the junction held 1 base outside the gene matches. Germline V gene data show CDR1 as ENHRY and CDR2 as SYGVKD. The chain's CDR3 is CAIRGQGNTEAFF. CDR3 coding DNA: TGTGCCATCAGAGGACAGGGGAACACTGAAGCTTTCTTT.

The V call is TRBV24-1, the J call TRBJ2-2; a possible D gene is TRBD1 (5 bases). V was cut by 1 base and J by 1 base, with 12 bases left in between. The CDR3 sequence is 17 residues long. CDR1 is KGHDR and CDR2 is SFDVKD in the germline V gene. The CDR3 bases are TGTGCCACCAGTGATTTTAGAGGACACCTGAACACCGGGGAGCTGTTTTTT. It translates to CATSDFRGHLNTGELFF.

The rearrangement links TRBV15 to TRBJ2-2, with 7 bases aligning to TRBD1. V lost 5 bases to trimming and J lost 9 bases; unmatched junction nucleotides: 3. This CDR3 region has 12 residues. Germline V gene lookup returns CDR1 LNHNV and CDR2 YYDKDF (reference sequence). The CDR3 loop is CATSADRWELFF. As DNA, the CDR3 is TGTGCCACCAGCGCGGACAGGTGGGAGCTGTTTTTT.

The CDR3 sequence: CASSITTSSYEQYF. As DNA, the CDR3 is TGTGCCAGCAGCATCACTACCAGCTCCTACGAGCAGTACTTC. The chain combines TRBV5-6 with TRBJ2-7; no definite D call. Germline loops: CDR1 SGHDT, CDR2 YYEEEE. Trimming took 4 bases from V and 0 from J, leaving 11 bases between them. This CDR3 region has 14 residues.

This chain uses TRBV2 with TRBJ1-4; D unresolved. The V gene lost 1 base and the J gene lost 8 bases, with 11 bases spanning the gap. There are 14 residues in the CDR3. CDR1 is SNHLY and CDR2 is FYNNEI in the germline V gene. The CDR3 is CASSEGLSGEKLFF. CDR3 bases: TGTGCCAGCAGTGAAGGCCTCTCCGGGGAAAAACTGTTTTTT.

Comment on this clone: In the same sample, other DNA sequences code for this CDR3. The rearrangement links TRBV7-2 to TRBJ1-5; D possibly corresponds to TRBD1 (6 bases). The CDR3 extends over 14 amino acids. V dropped 2 bases and J dropped 1 base, with 6 bases sitting between them. Germline CDR1 SGHTA, CDR2 FQGNSA. The DNA for the CDR3 is TGTGCCAGCAGCTTACAGGGGAGCAATCAGCCCCAGCATTTT. This encodes CASSLQGSNQPQHF.

The rearrangement uses TRBV3-1 (or the pseudogene TRBV3-2) and TRBJ2-7, with 9 bases matching TRBD1. There are 12 residues in the CDR3. V lost 5 bases, J lost 9 bases, and 5 bases stayed unmatched. Per the germline V gene, CDR1 is LGHDT and CDR2 is YNNKEL (reference sequence). Here the CDR3 reads CASSVTGGGQYF. In DNA form, the CDR3 reads TGTGCCAGCAGCGTAACAGGGGGCGGGCAGTACTTC.

The rearrangement joins TRBV27 to TRBJ2-7; perhaps TRBD2 as D (7 bases). The V gene's germline CDR1 is MNHEY and CDR2 SMNVEV (reference sequence). Trimming stripped 5 bases from V and 4 bases from J, with 12 bases between. CDR3 size: 13 residues. CDR3 in amino acids: CASSVRGGYEQYF. As DNA, the CDR3 is TGTGCCAGCAGTGTCAGGGGAGGGTACGAGCAGTACTTC.

This chain uses TRBV19 with TRBJ1-5, with D hard to call. Germline V gene lookup returns CDR1 LNHDA and CDR2 SQIVND (reference sequence). This CDR3 is built from 12 residues. V was pared by 2 bases and J by 11 bases, with 10 bases between. The CDR3 protein is CASSIIGTAQHF. In DNA form, the CDR3 reads TGTGCCAGTAGTATAATTGGCACAGCCCAGCATTTT.

V is TRBV20-1 and J is TRBJ1-2, with D maybe TRBD1 (5 bases). The CDR3 is made up of 15 amino acids. CDR1 DFQATT and CDR2 SNEGSKA come from the germline V gene (reference sequence). V dropped 3 bases and J dropped 2 bases, with 16 bases sitting between them. Written as DNA, the CDR3 is TGCAGTGCTAGTGGGGGGACTAGAGAAAACTATGGCTACACCTTC. This encodes CSASGGTRENYGYTF.

The CDR3 DNA is TGTGCCAGCAGTGAGGAAGCGTACACAGATACGCAGTATTTT. The encoded protein is CASSEEAYTDTQYF. V and J are TRBV6-4 and TRBJ2-3; D unclear. The length of the CDR3 is 14 residues. Trimming pared 3 bases from V and 2 bases from J, leaving 9 bases between. The V gene's germline CDR1 is MRHNA and CDR2 SNTAGT.

This clone was counted once. V gene TRBV7-3 combines with J gene TRBJ2-3, with D possibly matching TRBD2 (6 bases). Trimming shortened V by 6 bases and J by 5 bases, and 12 bases separated the two germline ends. CDR1 and CDR2 from the germline V gene are SGHTA and FQGTGA. The CDR3 extends over 13 amino acids. CDR3 DNA: TGTGCCAGCAGGCGGGACTCAGGAGATACGCAGTATTTT. Its translation: CASRRDSGDTQYF.

The V and J genes are TRBV7-2 and TRBJ1-6; D may be TRBD1 (5 bases). From germline, CDR1 is SGHTA and CDR2 FQGNSA. The CDR3 extends over 15 amino acids. V was clipped by 2 bases and J by 3 bases, with 8 bases between them. CDR3 nucleotides: TGTGCCAGCAGCTTATCAGGGCTCTATAATTCACCCCTCCACTTT. Encoded protein: CASSLSGLYNSPLHF.

This chain links TRBV9 with TRBJ2-2; TRBD2 aligns across 11 bases. The junction had 4 bases not matched to a gene; V was cut back by 1 base and J by 2 bases. The CDR3 spans 17 residues. Germline-derived CDR1 and CDR2 are SGDLS and YYNGEE. This CDR3 reads CASSVTSGGPNTGELFF. The DNA of the CDR3 is TGTGCCAGCAGCGTAACTAGCGGGGGACCTAACACCGGGGAGCTGTTTTTT.

V gene TRBV7-8 combines with J gene TRBJ1-2, with D perhaps matching TRBD1 (5 bases). The V end was cut by 0 bases, the J end by 2 bases, with 16 bases between. Looked up from germline, CDR1 is SGHVS and CDR2 is FQNEAQ. There are 17 residues in the CDR3. The CDR3 nucleotides are TGTGCCAGCAGCTTAGCGTCGGGGGAAAGTCCGAACTATGGCTACACCTTC. Amino acids: CASSLASGESPNYGYTF. The complete variable domain, with remaining parts taken from reference TRBV7-8 and TRBJ1-2, reads GAGVSQSPRYKVAKRGQDVALRCDPISGHVSLFWYQQALGQGPEFLTYFQNEAQLDKSGLPSDRFFAERPEGSVSTLKIQRTQQEDSAVYLCASSLASGESPNYGYTFGSGTRLTVV.

The chain combines TRBV10-3 with TRBJ2-3, with a possible D match to TRBD2 (6 bases). CDR1 and CDR2 from the germline V gene are ENHRY and SYGVKD. V was pared by 7 bases and J by 3 bases, with 14 bases between. This CDR3 contains 14 residues. The CDR3 loop reads CAITQSGWTDTQYF. The CDR3 DNA is TGTGCCATCACACAAAGCGGGTGGACAGATACGCAGTATTTT.

The CDR3: CASSPTGTGSSYNSPLHF. CDR3 DNA sequence: TGTGCCAGCTCACCAACGGGCACAGGGAGCTCCTATAATTCACCCCTCCACTTT. This chain uses TRBV18 with TRBJ1-6, with D maybe TRBD1 (6 bases). This CDR3 spans 18 amino acids. V gave up 2 bases and J gave up 0 bases, with 14 bases separating them. Germline CDR1 reads KGHSH; CDR2 reads LQKENI. Using reference TRBV18 and TRBJ1-6 for the parts outside the CDR3, the full variable domain is NAGVMQNPRHLVRRRGQEARLRCSPMKGHSHVYWYRQLPEEGLKFMVYLQKENIIDESGMPKERFSAEFPKEGPSILRIQQVVRGDSAAYFCASSPTGTGSSYNSPLHFGNGTRLTVT.

The J gene is TRBJ2-7, the V gene TRBV12-5, with D maybe TRBD1 (7 bases). The ends were cut back, 6 bases at V and 4 bases at J, with 16 bases in the middle. CDR1 is LGHNT, CDR2 FRNRAP, per germline. The CDR3 runs 14 residues. This CDR3 is CASGGGQHPYEQYF. The CDR3 bases are TGTGCTAGTGGGGGGGGACAGCACCCTTACGAGCAGTACTTC.

The chain links TRBV29-1 to TRBJ1-2, with a possible D match to TRBD1 (5 bases). V dropped 0 bases and J dropped 7 bases, with 15 bases sitting between them. CDR1 is SQVTM, CDR2 ANQGSEA, per germline. This CDR3 has 14 residues. The CDR3 sequence is CSVEDPGTGRGYTF. Written as DNA, the CDR3 is TGCAGCGTTGAAGATCCGGGCACAGGACGTGGCTACACCTTC. Variable domain in full (rest from reference TRBV29-1 and TRBJ1-2): SAVISQKPSRDICQRGTSLTIQCQVDSQVTMMFWYRQQPGQSLTLIATANQGSEATYESGFVIDKFPISRPNLTFSTLTVSNMSPEDSSIYLCSVEDPGTGRGYTFGSGTRLTVV.

This clone has only one observation. The rearrangement uses TRBV27 and TRBJ2-4; the D gene is possibly TRBD1 (6 bases). The CDR3 extends over 13 amino acids. From germline, CDR1 is MNHEY and CDR2 SMNVEV (reference sequence). Trimming took off 0 bases at V and 13 bases at J, with 13 bases between the two ends. In DNA form, the CDR3 reads TGTGCCAGCAGTTTATCCCTATGGGACAAACAGTACTTC. This sequence encodes CASSLSLWDKQYF.

The chain joins TRBV5-1 to TRBJ2-1; maybe TRBD2 (6 bases). Germline V gives CDR1 SGHRS, CDR2 YFSETQ. This CDR3 comprises 15 residues. V was cut by 1 base and J by 2 bases, with 10 bases left in between. This CDR3 reads CASSLWRDAYNEQFF. CDR3 coding DNA: TGCGCCAGCAGCTTGTGGCGGGATGCCTACAATGAGCAGTTCTTC.